The table lists the clone carrying this TCR beta chain with many counts. What it recognizes is unknown. Thyroid ultrasound, orbital computed tomography, TRAb, serum thyroxine and clinical symptoms formed the basis of diagnosis. The CDR3 covers 14 residues. Looked up from germline, CDR1 is SGHTA and CDR2 is FQGNSA. The J segment lost 5 bases and the V segment lost 4 bases, leaving 6 bases of the junction unmatched. Amplifying from RNA transcripts, the study obtained TCR beta CDR3 regions. The first round was an RT-PCR with HTBI primers, and the second round was a multiplex PCR. TCRdb re-derived calls from the multiplex PCR reads in MiXCR, one entry per CDR3 protein. This sample has 300,000 to 500,000 distinct CDR3 sequences, with 15% found just once. These data originate in a study of Graves' ophthalmopathy and Graves' hyperthyroidism. Across the study: Upon initial diagnosis and before any treatment, peripheral blood was collected. Broader study findings: Most thyroid clonotypes with frequency above 0.001 were detected in blood too. Ophthalmopathy versus stable hyperthyroidism: 13-signature model gave under 90% sensitivity, 80% to 84% specificity.

This clonotype was sampled from a woman under 30 with stable Graves' hyperthyroidism. Sequencing used peripheral blood. J is TRBJ2-5 and V is TRBV7-2; 8 bases are shared with TRBD1. The CDR3 DNA reads as TGTGCCAGCAGCTCCGACAGGGGAGCGGAGACCCAGTACTTC. It codes for CASSSDRGAETQYF.